The 26 T cell receptor beta chains listed next were all sequenced from one sample in a study of shared clonotypes between healthy human individuals. TCRdb's table, derived via immunoSEQ multiplex PCR, lists solely in-frame clones and lacks some. Of 660,000 or so clones in the sample, 95% to 97% are singletons; the top ten hold more than 0.085%. Naive CD8 cells, CD45RO-negative and positively selected for CCR7, excluded terminally differentiated effector memory CD45RA+ cells. The sample consisted of naive CD8+ T cells sorted from blood. The receptors originated from a woman aged 25-40 years in good health.

The chain uses TRBV27 and TRBJ1-1; D is unresolved. Trimming left V 5 bases short and J 2 bases short, with 12 bases between. CDR1 and CDR2 from the germline V gene are MNHEY and SMNVEV (reference sequence). This CDR3 has 14 residues. The CDR3 loop is CASSRGGHNTEAFF. The CDR3 DNA sequence: TGTGCCAGCAGTCGGGGTGGGCATAACACTGAAGCTTTCTTT.

This rearrangement joins TRBV28 to TRBJ1-1; 9 positions agree with TRBD1. The CDR3 runs 19 residues. Per the germline V gene, CDR1 is MDHEN and CDR2 is SYDVKM. Trimming at V came to 3 bases and at J to 4 bases, leaving 18 bases not matched to a gene. The CDR3 DNA is TGTGCCAGCAGTTTCTATTTTGGTAACAGGGGGCGTATCGGCACTGAAGCTTTCTTT. Its protein product is CASSFYFGNRGRIGTEAFF.

This chain connects TRBV28 to TRBJ2-5; D is ambiguous. V was cut by 3 bases and J by 1 base, with 15 bases left in between. The length of the CDR3 is 16 residues. Germline CDR1 and CDR2: MDHEN and SYDVKM. CDR3 region: CASSFPRAGSQETQYF. The CDR3 DNA reads as TGTGCCAGCAGTTTCCCTCGGGCAGGTAGCCAAGAGACCCAGTACTTC.

Written as DNA, the CDR3 is TGTGCCAGCAGCTTGGGACAGGGGAACACTGAAGCTTTCTTT. It codes for CASSLGQGNTEAFF. The chain employs TRBV13 and TRBJ1-1; 9 nucleotides agree with TRBD1. Germline lookup yields CDR1 PRHDT and CDR2 FYEKMQ (reference sequence). This CDR3 is built from 14 residues. V trimming: 3 bases; J trimming: 1 base; junction bases outside the gene matches: 0.

This chain uses TRBV27 with TRBJ1-5; 8 nucleotides align to TRBD1. After removal of 4 bases from V and 0 bases from J, the junction contained 11 bases not matched to a gene. Germline CDR1 and CDR2: MNHEY and SMNVEV (reference sequence). The CDR3 runs to 18 residues. CDR3 loop: CASSWTGTGDYSNQPQHF. The CDR3 nucleotides are TGTGCCAGCAGTTGGACCGGGACAGGAGATTATAGCAATCAGCCCCAGCATTTT.

The V and J genes are TRBV7-8 and TRBJ1-1; 11 positions match TRBD1. Losses at the gene ends were 3 bases for V and 2 bases for J; bases not matched to a gene: 2. The CDR3 loop spans 15 amino acids. Germline CDR1 SGHVS, CDR2 FQNEAQ. The CDR3 loop reads CASSLGTGGNTEAFF. The CDR3 bases are TGTGCCAGCAGCTTGGGGACAGGGGGTAACACTGAAGCTTTCTTT.

This chain uses TRBV5-6 with TRBJ2-7; D not resolved. Trimming stripped 4 bases from V and 2 bases from J, with 7 bases between. The CDR3 runs to 12 residues. Per the germline V gene, CDR1 is SGHDT and CDR2 is YYEEEE. The DNA for the CDR3 is TGTGCCAGCAGCGGGATGGCCTACGAGCAGTACTTC. The encoded protein is CASSGMAYEQYF.

This chain connects TRBV27 to TRBJ2-1; 9 bases are a match to TRBD1. Germline V lookup: CDR1 MNHEY, CDR2 SMNVEV (reference sequence). Trimming cost V 5 bases and J 6 bases; bases outside gene matches: 11. CDR3 length: 16 amino acids. CDR3 in amino acids: CASSRLGTGSFNEQFF. The DNA for the CDR3 is TGTGCCAGCAGTCGCCTAGGGACAGGGAGTTTCAATGAGCAGTTCTTC.

This clone was seen once. The chain has TRBV9 and TRBJ2-1, with TRBD2 as a possible D gene (5 bases). V lost 4 bases, J lost 8 bases, and 13 bases lay in between. The CDR3 loop spans 13 amino acids. Germline assignment: CDR1 SGDLS and CDR2 YYNGEE. The CDR3, as DNA: TGTGCCAGCAGCCGGGGAGTCTTGGATGAGCAGTTCTTC. Translating it yields CASSRGVLDEQFF.

This chain uses TRBV28 with TRBJ2-7; D uncertain. With 8 bases removed from V and 3 bases from J, the gap between germline ends came to 8 bases. Germline CDR1 MDHEN, CDR2 SYDVKM. The CDR3 consists of 11 residues. CDR3 protein: CASALGYEQYF. The CDR3 DNA reads as TGTGCCAGCGCCCTGGGCTACGAGCAGTACTTC. The full variable domain, in which reference TRBV28 and TRBJ2-7 provide the parts outside the CDR3, is DVKVTQSSRYLVKRTGEKVFLECVQDMDHENMFWYRQDPGLGLRLIYFSYDVKMKEKGDIPEGYSVSREKKERFSLILESASTNQTSMYLCASALGYEQYFGPGTRLTVT.

The chain links TRBV9 to TRBJ1-1, with 11 bases matching TRBD1. V was pared by 0 bases and J by 4 bases, with 5 bases of the junction left unmatched. This CDR3 contains 16 residues. Looked up from germline, CDR1 is SGDLS and CDR2 is YYNGEE. CDR3 DNA: TGTGCCAGCAGCGTAGGAGGGACAGGGGGGTTCACTGAAGCTTTCTTT. It is translated as CASSVGGTGGFTEAFF.

The rearrangement uses TRBV5-6 and TRBJ2-1, with TRBD2 matching over 14 bases. V was pared by 4 bases and J by 8 bases, with 8 bases of the junction left unmatched. CDR1 and CDR2 from the germline V gene are SGHDT and YYEEEE. This CDR3 has 16 residues. CDR3 sequence reads: CASSLEGLAGVHEQFF. The CDR3 coding sequence is TGTGCCAGCAGCCTGGAGGGACTAGCGGGAGTCCATGAGCAGTTCTTC.

This rearrangement joins TRBV5-1 to TRBJ2-5; 8 bases match TRBD2. Germline CDR1 reads SGHRS; CDR2 reads YFSETQ. The V segment lost 4 bases and the J segment 5 bases; nucleotides outside the gene matches: 7. CDR3 length equals 14 residues. The CDR3 DNA reads TGCGCCAGCAGCCAGCGGGAGTATCGGGAGACCCAGTACTTC. Translation: CASSQREYRETQYF. The full variable domain, rest sourced from reference TRBV5-1 and TRBJ2-5, is KAGVTQTPRYLIKTRGQQVTLSCSPISGHRSVSWYQQTPGQGLQFLFEYFSETQRNKGNFPGRFSGRQFSNSRSEMNVSTLELGDSALYLCASSQREYRETQYFGPGTRLLVL.

The chain employs TRBV6-1 and TRBJ2-7; TRBD1 might be the D (5 bases). This CDR3 is built from 11 residues. From germline, CDR1 is MNHNS and CDR2 SASEGT. V was shortened by 4 bases and J by 13 bases, with 14 bases between the two germline ends. The CDR3 coding sequence is TGTGCCAGCAGTGCCGTTCAGGGTTTTTACTTC. Translated: CASSAVQGFYF.

This clone was seen just once. The chain employs TRBV28 and TRBJ2-3, with a tentative D call TRBD1 (5 bases). The germline V gene encodes CDR1 MDHEN and CDR2 SYDVKM. The CDR3 consists of 16 residues. The V end lost 2 bases, the J end lost 5 bases, and 17 bases lay between the germline ends. The CDR3 DNA sequence: TGTGCCAGCAGTTTAGGGGCCCCCGCTTTCGGAGATACGCAGTATTTT. This sequence encodes CASSLGAPAFGDTQYF.

The gene calls are TRBV12-2 and TRBJ2-5; the table's D call TRBD2 went unverified against the DNA. TRBV12-2 is shown as a pseudogene. This CDR3 comprises 17 residues. CDR3 loop: CASRSSLGTSGIETQYF. The CDR3 DNA reads as TGTGCAAGTCGCTCCTCACTAGGGACTAGCGGGATAGAGACCCAGTACTTC.

J is TRBJ1-4 and V is TRBV14; D not resolved. Per germline, CDR1 SGHDN and CDR2 FVKESK. The CDR3 loop spans 18 amino acids. V was clipped by 0 bases and J by 7 bases, with 21 bases between them. The CDR3 coding sequence is TGTGCCAGCAGCCAAGATCGGTTTTGGGGTAGGTTGGGTGAAAAACTGTTTTTT. Amino acid sequence: CASSQDRFWGRLGEKLFF.

This rearrangement joins TRBV6-6 to TRBJ2-1; perhaps TRBD2 as D (6 bases). Deletions cut 4 bases from V and 2 bases from J, with 15 bases between. This CDR3 contains 16 residues. Germline CDR1 MNHNY, CDR2 SVGAGI (reference sequence). This CDR3 is CASSFVVADTYNEQFF. Written as DNA, the CDR3 is TGTGCCAGCAGTTTTGTGGTAGCGGACACCTACAATGAGCAGTTCTTC.

The genes are TRBV27 and TRBJ2-7; weak D call: TRBD2 (5 bases). This CDR3 region has 15 residues. Germline-derived CDR1 and CDR2 are MNHEY and SMNVEV (reference sequence). Trimming pared 2 bases from V and 4 bases from J, leaving 15 bases between. CDR3 protein: CASSLRSAGDYEQYF. CDR3 bases: TGTGCCAGCAGTTTACGATCGGCCGGGGATTACGAGCAGTACTTC.

The gene calls are TRBV6-1 and TRBJ2-7; no clear D. This CDR3 region has 16 residues. Germline CDR1 reads MNHNS; CDR2 reads SASEGT. The germline V and J ends were trimmed by 3 bases and 2 bases, with 17 bases remaining between them. This chain's CDR3 is CASSDLTYGEAYEQYF. Here the CDR3 DNA reads TGTGCCAGCAGTGACCTAACGTACGGCGAGGCCTACGAGCAGTACTTC.

The genes are TRBV7-9 and TRBJ1-1, with D unclear. Between the trimmed V and J ends, which lost 5 bases and 1 base, there was a span of 17 bases. Per the germline V gene, CDR1 is SEHNR and CDR2 is FQNEAQ (reference sequence). The CDR3 loop spans 16 amino acids. DNA of the CDR3: TGTGCCAGCAGCCATTCGAAAAGGGCCGAGAACACTGAAGCTTTCTTT. Encoded protein: CASSHSKRAENTEAFF.

The V gene is TRBV6-5, the J gene TRBJ2-7; 10 bases map to TRBD1. Germline CDR1 and CDR2: MNHEY and SVGAGI. Trimming cost V 5 bases and J 0 bases; bases outside gene matches: 4. The CDR3 is made up of 15 amino acids. In DNA form, the CDR3 reads TGTGCCAGCAGTGGCGGGACAGGGGTCTCCTACGAGCAGTACTTC. It codes for CASSGGTGVSYEQYF.

V and J are TRBV5-4 and TRBJ2-7, with D unresolved. The CDR3 runs to 15 residues. CDR1 and CDR2 from the germline V gene are SGHNT and YYREEE (reference sequence). V was trimmed by 0 bases and J by 0 bases, leaving 10 bases between them. The CDR3, as DNA: TGTGCCAGCAGCTTGGAAAGGGCCGGCTCCTACGAGCAGTACTTC. Protein sequence: CASSLERAGSYEQYF.

The CDR3 DNA reads as TGCGCCAGCAGCCAAGGTAATCGGGGACCCTACGAGCAGTACTTC. Translated, it gives CASSQGNRGPYEQYF. The chain uses TRBV4-1 and TRBJ2-7; TRBD1 or TRBD2 may be the D gene (5 bases each). Germline V gene data show CDR1 as MGHRA and CDR2 as YSYEKL. The ends were cut back, 1 base at V and 2 bases at J, with 12 bases in the middle. The CDR3 has 15 amino acids.

CDR3 nucleotides: TGTGCCACCACTCCCACAACAGGGGGCCGGGAGACCCAGTACTTC. Encoded protein: CATTPTTGGRETQYF. The V gene is TRBV28, the J gene TRBJ2-5, with TRBD1 matching over 9 bases. This CDR3 has 15 amino acids. With 10 bases clipped from V and 5 bases from J, the junction kept 14 bases outside the gene matches. CDR1 is MDHEN and CDR2 is SYDVKM in the germline V gene.

This clone was observed a single time. This sequence joins TRBV7-9 and TRBJ2-1; a possible D gene is TRBD2 (6 bases). The CDR3 sequence is 18 residues long. V gave up 7 bases and J gave up 3 bases, with 25 bases separating them. CDR1 is SEHNR and CDR2 is FQNEAQ in the germline V gene (reference sequence). DNA for the CDR3: TGTGCCAGCACATCCTTCGAACAGGACTACACCAACTACAATGAGCAGTTCTTC. This codes for CASTSFEQDYTNYNEQFF.